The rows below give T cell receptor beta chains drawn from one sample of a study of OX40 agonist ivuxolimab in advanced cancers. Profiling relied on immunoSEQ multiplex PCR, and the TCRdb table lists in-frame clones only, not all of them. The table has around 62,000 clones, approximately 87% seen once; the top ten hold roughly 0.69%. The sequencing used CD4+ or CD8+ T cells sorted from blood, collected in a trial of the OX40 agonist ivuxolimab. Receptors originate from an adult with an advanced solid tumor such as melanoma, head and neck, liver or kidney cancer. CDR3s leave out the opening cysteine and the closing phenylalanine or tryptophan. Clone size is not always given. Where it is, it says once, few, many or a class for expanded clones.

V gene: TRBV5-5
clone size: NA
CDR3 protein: ASSFAAALGNEQF

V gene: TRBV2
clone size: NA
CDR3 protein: ASRGQGRGSPLH

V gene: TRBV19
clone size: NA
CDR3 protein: ASSITASGAYEQY

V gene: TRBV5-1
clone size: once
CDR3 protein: ASSLDSQGHYGYT

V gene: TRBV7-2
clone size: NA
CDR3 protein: ASSLEQGTDTQY

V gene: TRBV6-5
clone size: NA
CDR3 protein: ASKSGVGYGYT

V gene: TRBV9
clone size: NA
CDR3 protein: ASSVDLWGNEQF

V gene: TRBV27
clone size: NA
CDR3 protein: ASLPFLGSWASTGELF

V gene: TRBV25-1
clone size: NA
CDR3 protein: ASSERGPFSGNTIY

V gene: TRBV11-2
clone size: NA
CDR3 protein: ASSLRPDSTYNEQF

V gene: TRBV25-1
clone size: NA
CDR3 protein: ASSETGDRGYGYT

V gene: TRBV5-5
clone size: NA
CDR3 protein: ASSFVPGQGSNYGYT

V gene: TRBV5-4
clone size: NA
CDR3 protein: ASSLVWDRPNYGYT

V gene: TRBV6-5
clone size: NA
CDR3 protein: ASSYGGVSQSYGYT

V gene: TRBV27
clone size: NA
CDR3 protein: ASSPRGPTGYEQY

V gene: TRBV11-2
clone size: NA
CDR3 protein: ATATGDSYEQY

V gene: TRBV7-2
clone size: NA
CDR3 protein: ASSLQGALGYT